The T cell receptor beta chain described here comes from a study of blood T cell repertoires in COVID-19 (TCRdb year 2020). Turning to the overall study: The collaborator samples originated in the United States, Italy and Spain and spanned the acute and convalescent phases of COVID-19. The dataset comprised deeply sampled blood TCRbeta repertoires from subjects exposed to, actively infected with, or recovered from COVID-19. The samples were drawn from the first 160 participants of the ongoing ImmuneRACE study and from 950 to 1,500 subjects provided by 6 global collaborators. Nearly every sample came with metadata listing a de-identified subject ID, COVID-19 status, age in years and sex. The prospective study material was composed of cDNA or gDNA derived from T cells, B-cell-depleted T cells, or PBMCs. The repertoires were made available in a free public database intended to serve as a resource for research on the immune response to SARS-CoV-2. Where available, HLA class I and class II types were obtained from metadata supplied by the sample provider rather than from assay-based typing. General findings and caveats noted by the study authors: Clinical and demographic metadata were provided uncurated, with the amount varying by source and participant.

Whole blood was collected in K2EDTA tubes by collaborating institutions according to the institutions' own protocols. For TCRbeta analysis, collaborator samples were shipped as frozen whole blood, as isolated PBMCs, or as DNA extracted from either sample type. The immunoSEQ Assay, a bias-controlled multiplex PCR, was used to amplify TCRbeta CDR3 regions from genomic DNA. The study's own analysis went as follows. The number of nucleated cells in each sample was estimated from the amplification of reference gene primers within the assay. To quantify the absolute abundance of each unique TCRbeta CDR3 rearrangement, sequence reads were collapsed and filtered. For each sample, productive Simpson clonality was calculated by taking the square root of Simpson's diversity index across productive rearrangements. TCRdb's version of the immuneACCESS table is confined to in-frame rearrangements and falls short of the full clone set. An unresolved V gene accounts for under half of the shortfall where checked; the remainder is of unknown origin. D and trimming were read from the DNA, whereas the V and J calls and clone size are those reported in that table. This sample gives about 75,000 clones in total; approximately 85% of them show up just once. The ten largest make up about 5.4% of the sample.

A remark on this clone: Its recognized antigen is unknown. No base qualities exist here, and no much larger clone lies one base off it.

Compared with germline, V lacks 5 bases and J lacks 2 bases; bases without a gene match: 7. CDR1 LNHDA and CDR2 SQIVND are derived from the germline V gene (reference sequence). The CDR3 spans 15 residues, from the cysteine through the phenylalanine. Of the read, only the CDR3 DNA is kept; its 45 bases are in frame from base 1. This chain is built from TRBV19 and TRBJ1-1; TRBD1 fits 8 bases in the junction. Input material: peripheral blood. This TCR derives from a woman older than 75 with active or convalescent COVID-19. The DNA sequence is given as TGTGCCAGTAGTCGGCGGGACAGGATCAACACTGAAGCTTTCTTT. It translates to CASSRRDRINTEAFF.